This TCR beta chain was captured in a study of cytomegalovirus exposure and HLA in healthy donors. Findings of the study overall: Some highly shared sequence variants likely arose as a pipeline artifact. Immune exposure information comprised only CMV serostatus. Looking again later, the authors saw that most CMV-associated TCR beta chains seemed HLA-restricted.

The germline V gene encodes CDR1 ENHRY and CDR2 SYGVKD. V shed 8 bases, J shed 3 bases, and the junction held 7 bases outside the gene matches. The CDR3 loop spans 14 amino acids. Every donor was a healthy person donating bone marrow. The PCR contained 60 Vbeta and 13 Jbeta primers. Some clones are missing from TCRdb's copy, which holds only in-frame ones; the method was immunoSEQ multiplex PCR. The data contain under 200,000 clones, around 79% of them singletons. Points on this clone: The antigen remains unidentified.

The sample comprised PBMCs. This receptor was identified in a male donor in good health and CMV-seropositive. This chain links TRBV10-3 with TRBJ2-1; 7 nucleotides align to TRBD2. The CDR3 bases are TGTGCCATCGGGGAGCGGGGCCTCTACAATGAGCAGTTCTTC. It is translated as CAIGERGLYNEQFF.